These 27 T cell receptor beta chains were all obtained from the same sample, sequenced in a study of shared clonotypes between healthy human individuals. Profiling relied on immunoSEQ multiplex PCR, and the TCRdb table lists in-frame clones only, not all of them. The data hold more than 2 million clones, with approximately 95% observed a single time. Sequencing was carried out using naive CD4+ T cells sorted from blood. The subset was: CD45RA+ positively selected. These receptors all come from a man between 18 and 29 years old in good health.

The chain couples TRBV10-3 to TRBJ1-1; 7 bases are a match to TRBD1. This CDR3 is built from 13 residues. The V gene's germline CDR1 is ENHRY and CDR2 SYGVKD. J gave up 0 bases and V 10 bases, and 5 bases lay outside the gene matches. CDR3 amino acids: CATTGTVNTEAFF. In DNA form, the CDR3 reads TGTGCCACCACCGGGACAGTGAACACTGAAGCTTTCTTT.

This clone came up once. The gene calls are TRBV12-5 and TRBJ2-7; possibly TRBD1 for D (6 bases). This CDR3 is built from 16 residues. V gave up 2 bases and J gave up 4 bases, with 18 bases separating them. CDR1 is LGHNT, CDR2 FRNRAP, per germline. The DNA for the CDR3 is TGTGCTAGTGGTTTGTCGGGCCCCCGAACAGGGTACGAGCAGTACTTC. Translating gives CASGLSGPRTGYEQYF.

CDR3 sequence reads: CASSVGPLSGNTIYF. CDR3 DNA sequence: TGTGCCAGCAGCGTAGGTCCGCTCTCTGGAAACACCATATATTTT. The chain links TRBV9 to TRBJ1-3; D unresolved. V was shortened by 0 bases and J by 0 bases, with 7 bases between the two germline ends. The CDR3 is 15 amino acids. The germline CDR1 and CDR2 sequences are SGDLS and YYNGEE.

This clone was seen a single time. The chain combines TRBV27 with TRBJ1-5; 10 bases are a match to TRBD1. V trimming: 6 bases; J trimming: 7 bases; junction bases outside the gene matches: 12. The germline gives CDR1 MNHEY, CDR2 SMNVEV (reference sequence). The length of the CDR3 is 16 residues. CDR3 nucleotide sequence: TGTGCCAGCAGCGGATTAACCCCGACAGGGGGCCAGCCCCAGCATTTT. Amino acids: CASSGLTPTGGQPQHF.

The V call is TRBV6-4, the J call TRBJ2-4; 11 bases are shared with TRBD2. Germline V gene data show CDR1 as MRHNA and CDR2 as SNTAGT. The V segment lost 7 bases and the J segment 4 bases; nucleotides outside the gene matches: 3. The length of the CDR3 is 14 residues. CDR3 residues: CASKTSGEKNIQYF. In DNA form, the CDR3 reads TGTGCCAGCAAGACTAGCGGGGAGAAAAACATTCAGTACTTC.

V usage is TRBV30 and J usage is TRBJ1-1; 8 nucleotides agree with TRBD1. J gave up 3 bases and V 4 bases, and 4 bases lay outside the gene matches. The CDR3 is 13 amino acids. Germline V gene data show CDR1 as GTSNPN and CDR2 as SVGIG (reference sequence). Written as DNA, the CDR3 is TGTGCCTGGACAGGGGGCACGGACACTGAAGCTTTCTTT. Its translation: CAWTGGTDTEAFF.

This chain uses TRBV5-1 with TRBJ2-7, with unresolved D. CDR1 SGHRS and CDR2 YFSETQ come from the germline V gene. Trimming took off 0 bases at V and 1 base at J, with 8 bases between the two ends. This CDR3 contains 14 residues. The CDR3 coding sequence is TGCGCCAGCAGCTTGGCCGACGGATCCTACGAGCAGTACTTC. This translates into CASSLADGSYEQYF.

The rearrangement joins TRBV21-1 to TRBJ1-6; the D segment call TRBD1 is taken from the table without a DNA check. TRBV21-1 is marked as a pseudogene. CDR3 length: 16 amino acids. The CDR3 coding sequence is TGTGCCAGCGCAACAAAACAGGGGCTTCGTGATTCACCCCTCCACTTT. It yields the protein CASATKQGLRDSPLHF.

V and J are TRBV6-6 and TRBJ1-1; tentatively, D is TRBD1 (6 bases). V was shortened by 11 bases and J by 8 bases, with 15 bases between the two germline ends. The CDR3 is 11 amino acids. Germline CDR1 and CDR2: MNHNY and SVGAGI (reference sequence). The CDR3 DNA reads as TGTGCCCACAGGGATGTCGACGAAGCTTTCTTT. Amino acids: CAHRDVDEAFF.

The chain links TRBV6-5 to TRBJ1-2; 7 bases line up with TRBD1. Germline lookup yields CDR1 MNHEY and CDR2 SVGAGI. The length of the CDR3 is 14 residues. After removal of 6 bases from V and 4 bases from J, the junction contained 8 bases not matched to a gene. As DNA, the CDR3 is TGTGCCAGCAGCCCGCCGGGACAGTTCTATGGCTACACCTTC. This gives the protein CASSPPGQFYGYTF.

The CDR3 DNA follows: TGTGCCAGCAGCCGGCCGGGGGTGCAGTTGAACACTGAAGCTTTCTTT. The encoded protein is CASSRPGVQLNTEAFF. V is TRBV13 and J is TRBJ1-1; the D gene is possibly TRBD1 (5 bases). V lost 5 bases and J lost 0, with 16 bases in between. The V gene's germline CDR1 is PRHDT and CDR2 FYEKMQ (reference sequence). CDR3 size: 16 residues.

The chain carries TRBV11-2 and TRBJ1-2, with a weak D call TRBD1 (5 bases). Germline CDR1 and CDR2: SGHAT and FQNNGV. CDR3 length: 13 residues. V lost 3 bases and J 4 bases, leaving 9 bases between the germline ends. In DNA, the CDR3 is TGTGCCAGCAGCTTTGACAGTCCCTATGGCTACACCTTC. Translated: CASSFDSPYGYTF.

The chain is built from TRBV29-1 and TRBJ2-7; 11 nucleotides line up with TRBD1. The CDR3 is made up of 12 amino acids. Germline lookup yields CDR1 SQVTM and CDR2 ANQGSEA. V gave up 7 bases and J gave up 6 bases; unmatched junction bases: 5. CDR3 sequence: CSGGQGASEQYF. The CDR3 nucleotides read TGCAGCGGTGGACAGGGGGCCTCCGAGCAGTACTTC.

This chain connects TRBV6-1 to TRBJ2-7; TRBD1 matches 9 bases. V shed 0 bases, J shed 5 bases, and the junction held 5 bases outside the gene matches. This CDR3 has 15 amino acids. Germline-derived CDR1 and CDR2 are MNHNS and SASEGT. In DNA, the CDR3 is TGTGCCAGCAGTGAAGCCGGGACAGGGAGAGACGAGCAGTACTTC. Encoded protein: CASSEAGTGRDEQYF.

Notes on this clone: Other DNA variants within this sample encode the same CDR3. The chain joins TRBV28 to TRBJ2-1; D is tentatively TRBD1 or TRBD2 (5 bases each). This CDR3 contains 12 residues. Looked up from germline, CDR1 is MDHEN and CDR2 is SYDVKM. The ends were cut back, 5 bases at V and 3 bases at J, with 5 bases in the middle. DNA for the CDR3: TGTGCCAGCAGTGGGGGCTACAATGAGCAGTTCTTC. Its protein is CASSGGYNEQFF.

This chain uses TRBV29-1 with TRBJ2-7, with D possibly being TRBD2 (6 bases). Germline CDR1 is SQVTM and CDR2 is ANQGSEA. The V and J ends lost 4 bases and 2 bases respectively, with 15 bases between them. The CDR3 spans 14 residues. The CDR3: CSVARTTDPYEQYF. CDR3 nucleotide sequence: TGCAGCGTTGCTAGGACTACCGACCCCTACGAGCAGTACTTC.

The rearrangement joins TRBV4-1 to TRBJ2-5, with 12 bases fitting TRBD2. V lost 3 bases and J lost 1; bases outside the gene matches: 6. The CDR3 length is 17 residues. Per germline, CDR1 MGHRA and CDR2 YSYEKL. CDR3 residues: CASSQLLAGGLQETQYF. As DNA, the CDR3 is TGCGCCAGCAGCCAGCTACTAGCGGGGGGCCTCCAAGAGACCCAGTACTTC.

With regard to this clone: Relative to the germline gene, one junction end is altered; a read error may explain this. The chain uses TRBV6-5 and TRBJ2-3; 9 nucleotides align to TRBD2. Per germline, CDR1 MNHEY and CDR2 SVGAGI. The CDR3 extends over 12 amino acids. The CDR3 bases are TGTGCCAGCACCCGGGGACTAGCCCACTGTGAGTTT. Residues: CASTRGLAHCEF.

The chain is built from TRBV5-1 and TRBJ2-5; 9 bases agree with TRBD1. V dropped 2 bases and J dropped 5; count of bases not matched to a gene: 7. The CDR3 is 15 residues long. Germline V gene lookup returns CDR1 SGHRS and CDR2 YFSETQ. In nucleotides, the CDR3 is TGCGCCAGCAGCTTAGGGACAGGGAGTTGGGAGACCCAGTACTTC. Its protein is CASSLGTGSWETQYF. Full variable domain (rest looked up from reference TRBV5-1 and TRBJ2-5): KAGVTQTPRYLIKTRGQQVTLSCSPISGHRSVSWYQQTPGQGLQFLFEYFSETQRNKGNFPGRFSGRQFSNSRSEMNVSTLELGDSALYLCASSLGTGSWETQYFGPGTRLLVL.

With regard to this clone: This same CDR3 is encoded by further DNA sequences in the sample. The chain is built from TRBV30 and TRBJ1-5; D is unresolved. This CDR3 spans 14 amino acids. Germline CDR1 GTSNPN, CDR2 SVGIG (reference sequence). V shed 3 bases and J shed 0 bases, with 9 bases lying between them. The CDR3 sequence: CAWSVGVSNQPQHF. CDR3 coding DNA: TGTGCCTGGAGCGTCGGAGTTAGCAATCAGCCCCAGCATTTT.

The gene calls are TRBV25-1 and TRBJ2-5, with 10 positions matching TRBD1. Germline V gene lookup returns CDR1 MGHDK and CDR2 SYGVNS. V lost 5 bases, J lost 7 bases, and 7 bases stayed unmatched. The CDR3 extends over 14 amino acids. CDR3 amino acids: CASSPRTGGWTQYF. CDR3 nucleotide sequence: TGTGCCAGCAGTCCCCGGACAGGGGGATGGACCCAGTACTTC. The full variable domain, its missing parts supplied by reference TRBV25-1 and TRBJ2-5, is EADIYQTPRYLVIGTGKKITLECSQTMGHDKMYWYQQDPGMELHLIHYSYGVNSTEKGDLSSESTVSRIRTEHFPLTLESARPSHTSQYLCASSPRTGGWTQYFGPGTRLLVL.

The rearrangement uses TRBV7-9 and TRBJ2-7, with TRBD1 as a possible D gene (5 bases). V lost 4 bases and J 2 bases, leaving 12 bases between the germline ends. The germline CDR1 and CDR2 sequences are SEHNR and FQNEAQ (reference sequence). The CDR3 loop spans 14 amino acids. This chain's CDR3 is CASSSSDTAYEQYF. DNA of the CDR3: TGTGCCAGCAGCTCTTCGGACACCGCCTACGAGCAGTACTTC. The entire variable domain, with the rest obtained from reference TRBV7-9 and TRBJ2-7, is as follows: DTGVSQNPRHKITKRGQNVTFRCDPISEHNRLYWYRQTLGQGPEFLTYFQNEAQLEKSRLLSDRFSAERPKGSFSTLEIQRTEQGDSAMYLCASSSSDTAYEQYFGPGTRLTVT.

The gene calls are TRBV18 and TRBJ2-6; the D is unclear. The germline V and J ends were trimmed by 2 bases and 3 bases, with 11 bases remaining between them. CDR1 is KGHSH, CDR2 LQKENI, per germline. There are 16 residues in the CDR3. The CDR3 nucleotides read TGTGCCAGCTCACCAGTGATTTTGAGTGGGGCCAACGTCCTGACTTTC. Translation gives CASSPVILSGANVLTF.

The chain couples TRBV10-3 to TRBJ1-5; 9 bases agree with TRBD1. This CDR3 comprises 17 residues. Germline assignment: CDR1 ENHRY and CDR2 SYGVKD. Losses at the gene ends were 2 bases for V and 4 bases for J; bases not matched to a gene: 9. The CDR3 sequence: CAISEGDRGVLNQPQHF. The CDR3, as DNA: TGTGCCATCAGTGAGGGAGACAGGGGGGTTCTAAATCAGCCCCAGCATTTT.

This chain joins TRBV4-1 and TRBJ2-6; D remains unclear. V shed 1 base and J shed 0 bases, with 7 bases lying between them. CDR1 and CDR2 from the germline V gene are MGHRA and YSYEKL. This CDR3 comprises 16 residues. The CDR3 DNA sequence: TGCGCCAGCAGCCAAGTTCCGAGCTCTGGGGCCAACGTCCTGACTTTC. This sequence encodes CASSQVPSSGANVLTF.

The gene calls are TRBV27 and TRBJ2-3; a possible D gene is TRBD2 (7 bases). This CDR3 spans 13 amino acids. V lost 7 bases, J lost 2 bases, and 10 bases lay in between. The V gene's germline CDR1 is MNHEY and CDR2 SMNVEV (reference sequence). The CDR3 coding sequence is TGTGCCAGCAAGGGGGGGAACACAGATACGCAGTATTTT. It encodes CASKGGNTDTQYF.

The rearrangement joins TRBV2 to TRBJ2-1; D is possibly TRBD2 (6 bases). Germline V gene sequence: CDR1 SNHLY, CDR2 FYNNEI. The V end was cut by 1 base, the J end by 10 bases, with 11 bases between. This CDR3 is 13 amino acids long. The CDR3 here is CASSEGLVGEQFF. The CDR3 DNA follows: TGTGCCAGCAGTGAAGGACTAGTAGGCGAGCAGTTCTTC.